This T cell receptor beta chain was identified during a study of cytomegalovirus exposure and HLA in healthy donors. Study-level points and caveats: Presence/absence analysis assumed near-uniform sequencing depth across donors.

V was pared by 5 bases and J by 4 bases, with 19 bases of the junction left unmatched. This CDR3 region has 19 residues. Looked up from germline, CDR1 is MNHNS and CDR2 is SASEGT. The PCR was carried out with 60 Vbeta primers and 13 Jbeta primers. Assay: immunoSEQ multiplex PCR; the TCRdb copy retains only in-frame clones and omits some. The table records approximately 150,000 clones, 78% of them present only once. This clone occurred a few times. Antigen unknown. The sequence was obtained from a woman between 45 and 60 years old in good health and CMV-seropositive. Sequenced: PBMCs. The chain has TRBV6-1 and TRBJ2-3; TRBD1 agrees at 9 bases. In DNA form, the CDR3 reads TGTGCCAGCAGTCAAGAGGCCCCCCTTAGGACAGGGGCGGCAGATACGCAGTATTTT. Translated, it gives CASSQEAPLRTGAADTQYF.